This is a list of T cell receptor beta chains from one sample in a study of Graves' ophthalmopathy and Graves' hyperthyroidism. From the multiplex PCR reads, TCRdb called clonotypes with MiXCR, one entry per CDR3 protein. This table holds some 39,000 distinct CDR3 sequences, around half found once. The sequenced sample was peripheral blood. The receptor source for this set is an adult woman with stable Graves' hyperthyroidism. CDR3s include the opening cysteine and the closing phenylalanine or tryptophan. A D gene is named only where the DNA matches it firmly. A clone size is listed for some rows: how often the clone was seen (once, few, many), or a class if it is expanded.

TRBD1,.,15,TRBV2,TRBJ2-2,CASKQGTGATGELFF,TGTGCCAGCAAGCAAGGGACAGGGGCCACCGGGGAGCTGTTTTTT
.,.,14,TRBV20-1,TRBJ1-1,CSAREPQGLTEAFF,TGCAGTGCTAGGGAACCACAGGGCCTCACTGAAGCTTTCTTT
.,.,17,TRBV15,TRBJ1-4,CATSRGRGRGANEKLFF,TGTGCCACCAGCAGAGGCAGGGGCCGGGGGGCTAATGAAAAACTGTTTTTT
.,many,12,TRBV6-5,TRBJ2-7,CASSNHMNEQYF,TGTGCCAGCAGTAATCACATGAACGAGCAGTACTTC
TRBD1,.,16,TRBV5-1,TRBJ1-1,CASSSPGQGGGTEAFF,TGTGCCAGCAGCTCCCCGGGACAGGGAGGAGGAACTGAAGCTTTCTTT
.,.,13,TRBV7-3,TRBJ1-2,CASSVGGWYGYTF,TGTGCCAGCAGCGTCGGAGGGTGGTATGGCTACACCTTC
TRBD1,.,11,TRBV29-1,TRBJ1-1,CSVSRTGRAFF,TGCAGCGTCTCCCGGACAGGGCGAGCTTTCTTT
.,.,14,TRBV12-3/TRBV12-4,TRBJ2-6,CASRGNSGANVLTF,TGTGCCAGCAGGGGGAACTCTGGGGCCAACGTCCTGACTTTC
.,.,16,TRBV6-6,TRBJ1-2,CASSYPGPSEDYGYAF,TGTGCCAGCAGTTACCCAGGGCCCTCGGAGGACTATGGCTACGCCTTC
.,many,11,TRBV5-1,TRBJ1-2,CASTLGDGYTF,TGCGCCAGCACTCTGGGGGATGGCTACACCTTC
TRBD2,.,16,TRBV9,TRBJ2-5,CASSGRTSGTQETQYF,TGTGCCAGCAGCGGAAGGACTAGCGGGACCCAAGAGACCCAGTACTTC
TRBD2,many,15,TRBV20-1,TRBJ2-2,CSATTSGSRPGELFF,TGCAGTGCCACGACTAGCGGGAGTCGACCCGGGGAGCTGTTTTTT
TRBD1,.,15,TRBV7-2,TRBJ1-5,CASSAGQGLHQPQHF,TGTGCCAGCAGCGCGGGACAGGGGCTGCATCAGCCCCAGCATTTT
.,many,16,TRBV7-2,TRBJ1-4,CASSRGLIATNEKLFF,TGTGCCAGCAGCCGTGGACTTATTGCAACTAATGAAAAACTGTTTTTT